Listed below are T cell receptor beta chains from one sample, sequenced in a study of identical twins. Via MiXCR, TCRdb re-called the 5' RACE reads, giving one row per CDR3 protein. In the table there are 250,000 or so distinct CDR3 sequences, 7.5% of which are singletons. This same sample was also taken into another study, of yellow fever vaccine responses in identical twins.

The sequencing input was CD8+ T cells sorted from blood. The receptors derive from a woman younger than 35 in good health. Both conserved end residues are trimmed from each CDR3. The order of the fields is V gene, CDR3 protein.

TRBV5-1 ASTGDSYNEQF
TRBV3-1 ASSYGLAGGDEQF
TRBV7-9 ASLDFGYNEQF
TRBV27 ASSLWARSPPGELF
TRBV27 ASSLSISYEQY
TRBV5-1 ASSIHRDRGLGETQY
TRBV5-1 ASSWPPGQGMNTEAF
TRBV12-3/TRBV12-4 ASSLYSTQETQY
TRBV7-8 ASSLARAGGPSDTQY
TRBV7-6 ASSLGRVLQGEQF
TRBV7-9 ASRSSNQPQH
TRBV5-5 ASSLLGGELF
TRBV9 ASSASGGGGNEQF
TRBV12-3/TRBV12-4 ASTYHGEFDTQY
TRBV29-1 SVTSIGGAMDEQF
TRBV28 ASRPTSGRGYEQY
TRBV27 ASSFWADQGLLSETQY
TRBV5-1 ASKGIKETQY
TRBV12-3/TRBV12-4 ASSSAGLYNEQF
TRBV6-2/TRBV6-3 ASSYSRGPTGELF
TRBV5-1 ASSLREKYNEQF
TRBV7-2 ASSFPSGVTDTQY
TRBV4-1 ASSQEGTGDYNEQF
TRBV28 ASTVSSGLTYEQY
TRBV13 ASSLAAGGLQETQY
TRBV20-1 CAFRGTGVTSYNEQF
TRBV11-2 ASSLSNLGSYNEQF
TRBV6-2/TRBV6-3 ASRGRNYGYT
TRBV7-7 ASSPSGGVTGELF
TRBV5-6 ASSLGSVGNEQF
TRBV6-5 ASSYGSRSSYGYT
TRBV28 ASSLETNTDTQY
TRBV7-7 ASSKTMWGSQETQY
TRBV7-9 ASTEVGRYEQY
TRBV4-1 ASSQGETTGSQETQY
TRBV20-1 SARDPSGRHRNEQF
TRBV28 ASSSPGGHQETQY
TRBV2 ASSSLAVSRYEQY
TRBV20-1 SARDQGRSYEQY
TRBV15 ATSGAGTSGRWGYNEQF
TRBV20-1 STGPGNEQF
TRBV7-6 ASSLAGISAYNEQF
TRBV7-9 ASSVGKSSGANVLT
TRBV29-1 SVEAPPALSYNEQF
TRBV11-2 ASSFETHQETQY
TRBV29-1 SVELGDLGSSYEQY
TRBV19 ASSIVGSGLYEQY
TRBV7-9 ASSLMDANYGYT
TRBV7-9 ASSLGVSDQPQH
TRBV13 ASSQVAREQY
TRBV6-1 AIRGSYNEQF
TRBV20-1 SAKLTSTDTQY
TRBV12-3/TRBV12-4 ASSLIMAGELF
TRBV5-1 ASSKGQGATNEKLF
TRBV12-3/TRBV12-4 ASSTPRDTDTDTQY